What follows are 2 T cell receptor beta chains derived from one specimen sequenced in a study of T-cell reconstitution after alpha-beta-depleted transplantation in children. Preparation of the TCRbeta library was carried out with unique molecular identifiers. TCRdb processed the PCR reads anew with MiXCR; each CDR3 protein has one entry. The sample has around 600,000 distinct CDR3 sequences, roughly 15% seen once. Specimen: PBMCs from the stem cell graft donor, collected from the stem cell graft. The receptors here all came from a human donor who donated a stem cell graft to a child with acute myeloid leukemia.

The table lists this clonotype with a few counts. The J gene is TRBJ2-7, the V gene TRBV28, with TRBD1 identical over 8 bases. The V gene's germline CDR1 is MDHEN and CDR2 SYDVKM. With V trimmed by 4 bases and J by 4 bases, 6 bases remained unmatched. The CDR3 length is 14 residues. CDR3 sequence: CASSSRDRLYEQYF. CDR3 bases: TGTGCCAGCAGTTCCCGGGACAGGCTGTACGAGCAGTACTTC.

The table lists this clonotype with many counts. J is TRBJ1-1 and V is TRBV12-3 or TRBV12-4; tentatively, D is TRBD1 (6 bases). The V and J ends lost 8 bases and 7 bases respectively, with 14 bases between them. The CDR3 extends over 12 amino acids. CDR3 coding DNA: TGTGCCAGCCGCAGGGGAGGGAATGAAGCTTTCTTT. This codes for CASRRGGNEAFF.